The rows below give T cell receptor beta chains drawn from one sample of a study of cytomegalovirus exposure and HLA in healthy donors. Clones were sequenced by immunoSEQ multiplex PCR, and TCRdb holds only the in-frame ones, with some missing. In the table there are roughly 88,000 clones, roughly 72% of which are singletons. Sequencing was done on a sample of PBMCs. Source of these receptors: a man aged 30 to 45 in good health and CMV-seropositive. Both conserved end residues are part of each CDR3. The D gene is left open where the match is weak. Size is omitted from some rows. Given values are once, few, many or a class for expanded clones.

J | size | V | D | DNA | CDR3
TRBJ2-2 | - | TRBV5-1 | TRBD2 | TGCGCCAGCAGCTCGACTAGCGGGGGGGTCACCGGGGAGCTGTTTTTT | CASSSTSGGVTGELFF
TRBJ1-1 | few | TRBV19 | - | TGTGCCAGTAGTCCCACAAGGGGGACATGGCAGAACACTGAAGCTTTCTTT | CASSPTRGTWQNTEAFF
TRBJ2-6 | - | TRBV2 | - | TGTGCTTCGACAGAAGTCGGGAGTGGGGCCAACGTCCTGACTTTC | CASTEVGSGANVLTF
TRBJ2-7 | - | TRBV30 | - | TGTGCCGGACCGGGGGTCGGGGGAGAGCAGTACTTC | CAGPGVGGEQYF
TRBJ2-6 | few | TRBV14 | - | TGTGCCAGCAGCCACGGGTCTGGGGCCAACGTCCTGACTTTC | CASSHGSGANVLTF
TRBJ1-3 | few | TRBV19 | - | TGTGCCAGTAGCCTTGGAAACACCATATATTTT | CASSLGNTIYF
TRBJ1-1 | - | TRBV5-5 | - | TGTGCCAGCAGCTTGGCGGGGGGTGAAACTGAAGCTTTCTTT | CASSLAGGETEAFF
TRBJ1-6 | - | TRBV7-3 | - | TGTGCCAGCAGCCGGGGGGCCCGCGATTCACCCCTCCACTTT | CASSRGARDSPLHF
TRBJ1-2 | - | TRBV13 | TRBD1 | TGTGCCAGCAGCCGAAGGGGACAGGGATATCGGGCTAACTATGGCTACACCTTC | CASSRRGQGYRANYGYTF
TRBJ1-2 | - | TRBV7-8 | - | TGTGCCAGCAGCACACGGGGGAACTATGGCTACACCTTC | CASSTRGNYGYTF
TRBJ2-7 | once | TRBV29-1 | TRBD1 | TGCAGCGTGCCCATACCCGGGACAGGGGGCGATGAGCAGTACTTC | CSVPIPGTGGDEQYF
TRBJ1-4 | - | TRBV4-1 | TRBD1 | TGCGCCAGCAGCCCAAGGGAGGGGACAGGGGATGAGGATGAAAAACTGTTTTTT | CASSPREGTGDEDEKLFF
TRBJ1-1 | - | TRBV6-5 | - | TGTGCCAGCAGAGCAGGGCCTGAAGCTTTCTTT | CASRAGPEAFF
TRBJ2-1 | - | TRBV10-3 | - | TGTGCCATCAGTGTTGGGGGCCGGCCCTCCCCTAGCGGAACCTACAATGAGCAGTTCTTC | CAISVGGRPSPSGTYNEQFF
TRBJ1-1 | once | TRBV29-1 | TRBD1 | TGCAGCGTTGAAAAAGGGGGCGCTGAAGCTTTCTTT | CSVEKGGAEAFF
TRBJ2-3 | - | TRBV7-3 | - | TGTGCCAGCAGCTTAAAACCCCGAGGTAGCGGAGGGGAGACAGATACGCAGTATTTT | CASSLKPRGSGGETDTQYF
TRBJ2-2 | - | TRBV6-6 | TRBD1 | TGTGCCAGCAGTTACTCGACAGGGAACGGGGAGCTGTTTTTT | CASSYSTGNGELFF
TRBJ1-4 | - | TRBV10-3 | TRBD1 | TGTGCCATCAGTGGGACAGGGACTAATGAAAAACTGTTTTTT | CAISGTGTNEKLFF
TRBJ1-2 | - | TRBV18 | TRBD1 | TGTGCCAGCTCACCCGGGACAGGGCCGACTAACTATGGCTACACCTTC | CASSPGTGPTNYGYTF
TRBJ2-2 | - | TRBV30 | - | TGTGCCTGGACAGGGGCCGGGGAGCTGTTTTTT | CAWTGAGELFF
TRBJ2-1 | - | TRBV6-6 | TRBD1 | TGTGCCAGCAGTAGGGACAGGGGGGGCTACAATGAGCAGTTCTTC | CASSRDRGGYNEQFF
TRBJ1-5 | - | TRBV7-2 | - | TGTGCCAGCAGCTTAAGACAGGAGAGGACCCAGCATTTT | CASSLRQERTQHF